A single T cell receptor beta chain is shown here with its context. Antigen unknown. The junction departs from germline at one end; a sequencing error may be responsible. The total RNA that was extracted per sample amounted to at least 5 micrograms. This CDR3 is 18 amino acids long. CDR1 is LNHDA and CDR2 is SQIVND in the germline V gene (reference sequence). A second PCR, run for about 7 to 11 cycles, used a sample-barcoded 5' primer plus a J-beta primer mix. TCRdb itself ran the 5' RACE reads through MiXCR, one entry per CDR3 protein. The sample has 1,800,000 or so distinct CDR3 sequences, around 40% seen once. This specimen belongs to a study of blood T cells in healthy people across ages. Study-level findings and limits: Getting older went along with TCR beta diversity per million T cells dropping roughly linearly. Underestimates were what the diversity estimates from one million T cells were considered to be.

This sequence originates from a human donor in good health. The sample consisted of blood. The rearrangement uses TRBV19 and TRBJ1-5, with TRBD1 matching 7 bases. The CDR3 DNA reads TGTGCCAGTAGTATAGATTGGGGACAGCCACATAGCAATCAGCTCCAGCATTTT. Encoded protein: CASSIDWGQPHSNQLQHF. The full variable domain, in which reference TRBV19 and TRBJ1-5 provide the parts outside the CDR3, is DGGITQSPKYLFRKEGQNVTLSCEQNLNHDAMYWYRQDPGQGLRLIYYSQIVNDFQKGDIAEGYSVSREKKESFPLTVTSAQKNPTAFYLCASSIDWGQPHSNQLQHFGDGTRLSIL.